This is a list of T cell receptor beta chains from one sample in a study of cytomegalovirus exposure and HLA in healthy donors. Measured with immunoSEQ multiplex PCR; TCRdb has only the in-frame clones, and not every one. The sample lists roughly 120,000 clones, approximately 88% occurring once. The sample taken for sequencing was PBMCs. The source of these receptors is a woman aged 18-29 years in good health and CMV-seropositive. Each CDR3 is given without its conserved first and last residue. The D gene is left open where the match is weak. Part of the rows lack a size; the others show once, few, many or a class for expanded clones.

size: NA; J: TRBJ1-6; length: 12; V: TRBV5-1; D: NA; CDR3: ASRTRVDNSPLH
size: NA; J: TRBJ1-5; length: 12; V: TRBV30; D: NA; CDR3: AWSLGQGGQPQH
size: NA; J: TRBJ2-1; length: 10; V: TRBV29-1; D: NA; CDR3: SVEGVYNEQF
size: NA; J: TRBJ1-1; length: 14; V: TRBV9; D: NA; CDR3: ASSVEEAALNTEAF
size: NA; J: TRBJ2-2; length: 13; V: TRBV10-2; D: TRBD2; CDR3: ASRRLAGYTGELF
size: NA; J: TRBJ2-7; length: 11; V: TRBV25-1; D: TRBD2; CDR3: ASSELGGNEQY
size: NA; J: TRBJ2-2; length: 13; V: TRBV7-2; D: TRBD1; CDR3: ASSYTGTGPGELF
size: NA; J: TRBJ2-2; length: 12; V: TRBV30; D: NA; CDR3: AWRVDKNTGELF
size: few; J: TRBJ2-5; length: 11; V: TRBV5-4; D: NA; CDR3: ASTRRPEETQY
size: NA; J: TRBJ2-1; length: 13; V: TRBV30; D: TRBD2; CDR3: AWSIGTSGRNEQF
size: NA; J: TRBJ2-7; length: 13; V: TRBV6-6; D: TRBD2; CDR3: ATAGTSGSWREQY
size: NA; J: TRBJ2-1; length: 13; V: TRBV4-1; D: NA; CDR3: ASSQDSTGDNEQF
size: NA; J: TRBJ2-6; length: 13; V: TRBV30; D: NA; CDR3: AWSVRGTGANVLT
size: NA; J: TRBJ1-1; length: 9; V: TRBV9; D: NA; CDR3: ASGEGTEAF
size: NA; J: TRBJ2-1; length: 15; V: TRBV5-1; D: TRBD2; CDR3: ASSPEVAGGSYNEQF
size: NA; J: TRBJ2-5; length: 17; V: TRBV2; D: TRBD2; CDR3: ASSEGRRTSGGAWETQY
size: NA; J: TRBJ1-2; length: 10; V: TRBV5-1; D: NA; CDR3: ASSLEGGGYT
size: NA; J: TRBJ1-2; length: 12; V: TRBV10-3; D: NA; CDR3: AISDGQANYGYT
size: NA; J: TRBJ2-3; length: 14; V: TRBV6-6; D: NA; CDR3: ASTHGGAGSTDTQY
size: NA; J: TRBJ2-5; length: 12; V: TRBV7-9; D: NA; CDR3: ASSFGWGEETQY
size: NA; J: TRBJ2-5; length: 10; V: TRBV25-1; D: NA; CDR3: ASSGTGETQY
size: NA; J: TRBJ2-3; length: 12; V: TRBV2; D: TRBD2; CDR3: ASSRAGVTDTQY
size: NA; J: TRBJ2-5; length: 13; V: TRBV19; D: TRBD2; CDR3: ASSVAGTGRETQY
size: NA; J: TRBJ2-7; length: 10; V: TRBV29-1; D: NA; CDR3: SVRTGSYEQY
size: NA; J: TRBJ2-6; length: 17; V: TRBV5-5; D: TRBD2; CDR3: ASSSLPGRTSSGANVLT
size: NA; J: TRBJ1-5; length: 13; V: TRBV28; D: NA; CDR3: ASNTGGQYIIPQH